This is a list of T cell receptor beta chains from one sample in a study of blood T cell repertoires in COVID-19. Produced via immunoSEQ multiplex PCR; TCRdb's table is partial and in-frame only. The table shows fewer than 300,000 clones, with less than 85% occurring only once. The sequenced sample consisted of peripheral blood. These receptors all stem from a woman in her 70s with active or convalescent COVID-19. Each CDR3 is given with its conserved first and last residue. A D gene is named only where the DNA matches it firmly. Not all rows give a size; the values are once, few, many and, for expanded clones, a class.

cdr3_aa: CASSDSSTNQPQHF
cdr3_nt: TGTGCCAGCAGTGACTCTTCCACAAATCAGCCCCAGCATTTT
v_call: TRBV6-2/TRBV6-3
d_call: .
j_call: TRBJ1-5
clone_size: .

cdr3_aa: CASSPPTVYTEAFF
cdr3_nt: TGTGCCAGCAGCCCCCCGACAGTTTACACTGAAGCTTTCTTT
v_call: TRBV14
d_call: .
j_call: TRBJ1-1
clone_size: .

cdr3_aa: CASSISMDKDSPLHF
cdr3_nt: TGTGCCAGTAGTATATCGATGGACAAAGATTCACCCCTCCACTTT
v_call: TRBV19
d_call: .
j_call: TRBJ1-6
clone_size: .

cdr3_aa: CAWSAGGNQPQHF
cdr3_nt: TGTGCCTGGAGTGCCGGGGGCAATCAGCCCCAGCATTTT
v_call: TRBV30
d_call: .
j_call: TRBJ1-5
clone_size: .

cdr3_aa: CASRVTSGREYF
cdr3_nt: TGTGCCAGCAGGGTGACTAGCGGAAGGGAGTACTTC
v_call: TRBV27
d_call: TRBD2
j_call: TRBJ2-7
clone_size: few

cdr3_aa: CASSLDLTGYYGYTF
cdr3_nt: TGTGCCAGCAGCTTAGATCTTACGGGGTACTATGGCTACACCTTC
v_call: TRBV11-2
d_call: .
j_call: TRBJ1-2
clone_size: .

cdr3_aa: CASSMTGSHYGYTF
cdr3_nt: TGTGCCAGTAGTATGACGGGTTCTCACTATGGCTACACCTTC
v_call: TRBV19
d_call: .
j_call: TRBJ1-2
clone_size: .

cdr3_aa: CASMTGGEDYTQYF
cdr3_nt: TGTGCCAGCATGACAGGGGGAGAAGACTATACGCAGTATTTT
v_call: TRBV5-6
d_call: TRBD1
j_call: TRBJ2-3
clone_size: .

cdr3_aa: CAVGEVRAEQYF
cdr3_nt: TGTGCCGTGGGGGAGGTTCGGGCCGAGCAGTACTTC
v_call: TRBV3-1/TRBV3-2
d_call: .
j_call: TRBJ2-7
clone_size: .

cdr3_aa: CAWSVRGFNSPLHF
cdr3_nt: TGTGCCTGGAGTGTAAGAGGGTTTAATTCACCCCTCCACTTT
v_call: TRBV30
d_call: .
j_call: TRBJ1-6
clone_size: .

cdr3_aa: CASSPNPGYTEAFF
cdr3_nt: TGTGCCAGCAGCCCTAACCCAGGGTACACTGAAGCTTTCTTT
v_call: TRBV7-3
d_call: .
j_call: TRBJ1-1
clone_size: .

cdr3_aa: CASSFPGANYGYTF
cdr3_nt: TGCGCCAGCAGCTTCCCTGGAGCTAACTATGGCTACACCTTC
v_call: TRBV5-1
d_call: .
j_call: TRBJ1-2
clone_size: .

cdr3_aa: CASSLEAGQISYGYTF
cdr3_nt: TGTGCCAGCAGCTTAGAGGCAGGGCAGATCAGCTATGGCTACACCTTC
v_call: TRBV13
d_call: .
j_call: TRBJ1-2
clone_size: .

cdr3_aa: CASSYSSGSVTGELFF
cdr3_nt: TGTGCCAGCAGTTACTCTAGCGGGAGCGTCACCGGGGAGCTGTTTTTT
v_call: TRBV6-5
d_call: TRBD2
j_call: TRBJ2-2
clone_size: once

cdr3_aa: CASSPDRGAFYEQYF
cdr3_nt: TGTGCCAGCAGCCCGGACAGGGGGGCTTTCTACGAGCAGTACTTC
v_call: TRBV7-2
d_call: TRBD1
j_call: TRBJ2-7
clone_size: .

cdr3_aa: CASSFRQGLNTEAFF
cdr3_nt: TGTGCCAGCAGCTTTAGACAGGGCCTGAACACTGAAGCTTTCTTT
v_call: TRBV5-4
d_call: TRBD1
j_call: TRBJ1-1
clone_size: few